This is a list of T cell receptor beta chains from one sample in a study of blood T cell repertoires in COVID-19. The protocol was immunoSEQ multiplex PCR, while the TCRdb copy is restricted to in-frame clones and leaves out a portion. The sample includes around 300,000 clones, 86% of them seen just once. Sequencing was done on a sample of peripheral blood. Receptors originate from a woman aged 25 to 39 with active or convalescent COVID-19. Each CDR3 is given with its conserved first and last residue. The D gene is left open where the match is weak. Size values are once, few and many counts, or a class for expanded clones, and some rows have none.

abundance | d_gene | j_gene | v_gene | CDR3nt | CDR3aa
. | . | TRBJ1-1 | TRBV19 | TGTGCCAGTAGTCCGAGTGCGGGGACTGAAGCTTTCTTT | CASSPSAGTEAFF
. | . | TRBJ2-7 | TRBV4-3 | TGCGCCAGCAGCCAAGCCCGTAGGGGGTACGAGCAGTACTTC | CASSQARRGYEQYF
. | . | TRBJ2-1 | TRBV3-1/TRBV3-2 | TGTGCCAGCAGCCCGGAGTGGGGCAGGAGAGTTGAGCAGTTCTTC | CASSPEWGRRVEQFF
. | TRBD1 | TRBJ2-2 | TRBV30 | TGTGCCTGGTCAGGGGGCGTGGACGGGGAGCTGTTTTTT | CAWSGGVDGELFF
. | TRBD1 | TRBJ2-2 | TRBV10-3 | TGTGCCATCAAGGGGACAGCGAACACCGGGGAGCTGTTTTTT | CAIKGTANTGELFF
few | . | TRBJ1-4 | TRBV30 | TGTGCCTGGAGTGTACGGCGGTCAACTAATGAAAAACTGTTTTTT | CAWSVRRSTNEKLFF
. | TRBD2 | TRBJ2-5 | TRBV9 | TGTGCCAGCAGCCTAGCGGGGGTGGGGACCCAGTACTTC | CASSLAGVGTQYF
. | . | TRBJ1-1 | TRBV29-1 | TGCAGCGCCCACAAAAGCGGGAACACTGAAGCTTTCTTT | CSAHKSGNTEAFF
. | . | TRBJ1-5 | TRBV19 | TGTGCCAGTAGTATGTTATCCAATCAGCCCCAGCATTTT | CASSMLSNQPQHF
once | TRBD2 | TRBJ2-3 | TRBV4-3 | TGCGCCAGCAGCCAAGAGCGGGGGGCTCCCCCCACAGATACGCAGTATTTT | CASSQERGAPPTDTQYF
. | TRBD1 | TRBJ1-5 | TRBV19 | TGTGCCAGTAGTGTAACAGGGGGCAATCAGCCCCAGCATTTT | CASSVTGGNQPQHF
. | . | TRBJ1-1 | TRBV28 | TGTGCCAGCACCCTGGGGAGGGGGTGGGACACTGAAGCTTTCTTT | CASTLGRGWDTEAFF
. | TRBD1 | TRBJ2-2 | TRBV10-3 | TGTGCCATCAGTGAGACAGGGGCGAACACCGGGGAGCTGTTTTTT | CAISETGANTGELFF
. | TRBD2 | TRBJ2-1 | TRBV6-4 | TGTGCCAGCAGTGCAACTAGCGGGGGGATGAATGAGCAGTTCTTC | CASSATSGGMNEQFF